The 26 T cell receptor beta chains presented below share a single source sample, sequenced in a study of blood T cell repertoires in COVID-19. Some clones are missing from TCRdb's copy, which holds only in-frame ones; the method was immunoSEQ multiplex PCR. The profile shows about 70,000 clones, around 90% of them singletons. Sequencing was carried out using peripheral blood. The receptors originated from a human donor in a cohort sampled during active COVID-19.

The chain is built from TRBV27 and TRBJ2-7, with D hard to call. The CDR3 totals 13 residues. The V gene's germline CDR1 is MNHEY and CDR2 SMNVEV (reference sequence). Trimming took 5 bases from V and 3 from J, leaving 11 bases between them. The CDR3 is CASSNKNGYEQYF. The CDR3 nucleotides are TGTGCCAGCAGTAACAAGAATGGCTACGAGCAGTACTTC.

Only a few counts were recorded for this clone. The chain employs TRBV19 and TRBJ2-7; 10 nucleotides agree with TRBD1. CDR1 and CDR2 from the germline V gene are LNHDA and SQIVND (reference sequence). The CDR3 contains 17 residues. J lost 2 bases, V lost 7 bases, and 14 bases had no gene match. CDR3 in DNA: TGTGCCAGTACCCGGGACAGGGGTCCCCGTATTGCCTACGAGCAGTACTTC. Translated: CASTRDRGPRIAYEQYF.

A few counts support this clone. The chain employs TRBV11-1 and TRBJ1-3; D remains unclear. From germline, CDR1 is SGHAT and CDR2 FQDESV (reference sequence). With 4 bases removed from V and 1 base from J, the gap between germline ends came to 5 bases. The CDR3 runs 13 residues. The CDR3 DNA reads TGTGCCAGCAGCTCAACTTCTGGAAACACCATATATTTT. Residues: CASSSTSGNTIYF.

The CDR3 region has the DNA TGCGCCAGCAGTAGTGGGGCAGCCACAACCTACGAGCAGTACTTC. This encodes CASSSGAATTYEQYF. V and J are TRBV5-1 and TRBJ2-7; maybe TRBD1 (5 bases). The CDR3 sequence is 15 residues long. Trimming stripped 5 bases from V and 2 bases from J, with 17 bases between. Germline assignment: CDR1 SGHRS and CDR2 YFSETQ.

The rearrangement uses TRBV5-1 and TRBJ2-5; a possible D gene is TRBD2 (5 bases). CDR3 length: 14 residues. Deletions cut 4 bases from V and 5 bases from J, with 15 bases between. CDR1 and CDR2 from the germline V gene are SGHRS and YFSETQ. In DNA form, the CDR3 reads TGCGCCAGCAGCGCCGGGAATCCTCGGGAGACCCAGTACTTC. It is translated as CASSAGNPRETQYF.

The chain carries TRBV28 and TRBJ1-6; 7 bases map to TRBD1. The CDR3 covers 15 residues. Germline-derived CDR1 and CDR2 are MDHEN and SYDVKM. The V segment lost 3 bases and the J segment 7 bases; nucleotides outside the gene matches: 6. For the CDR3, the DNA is TGTGCCAGCAGTTTGGTTCTAGGGGGCAATTCACCCCTCCACTTT. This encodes CASSLVLGGNSPLHF.

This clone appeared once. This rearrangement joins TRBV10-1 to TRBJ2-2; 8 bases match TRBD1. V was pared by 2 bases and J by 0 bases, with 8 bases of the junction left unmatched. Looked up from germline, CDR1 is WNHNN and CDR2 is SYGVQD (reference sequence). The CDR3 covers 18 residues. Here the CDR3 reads CASSEDRGLSANTGELFF. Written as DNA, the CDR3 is TGCGCCAGCAGTGAGGACAGGGGCTTATCCGCGAACACCGGGGAGCTGTTTTTT.

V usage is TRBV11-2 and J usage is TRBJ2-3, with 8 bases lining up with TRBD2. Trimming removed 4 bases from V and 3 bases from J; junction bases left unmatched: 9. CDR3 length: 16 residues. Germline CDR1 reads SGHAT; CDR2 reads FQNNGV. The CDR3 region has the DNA TGTGCCAGCAGCTCATCTTATAGCGGGGCAACAGATACGCAGTATTTT. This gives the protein CASSSSYSGATDTQYF. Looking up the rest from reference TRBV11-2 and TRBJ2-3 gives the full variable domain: EAGVAQSPRYKIIEKRQSVAFWCNPISGHATLYWYQQILGQGPKLLIQFQNNGVVDDSQLPKDRFSAERLKGVDSTLKIQPAKLEDSAVYLCASSSSYSGATDTQYFGPGTRLTVL.

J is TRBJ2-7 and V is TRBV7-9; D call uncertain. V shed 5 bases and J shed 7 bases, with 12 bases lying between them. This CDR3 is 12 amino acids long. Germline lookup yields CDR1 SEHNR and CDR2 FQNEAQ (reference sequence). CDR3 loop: CASSLLSEEQYF. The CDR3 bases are TGTGCCAGCAGCCTCCTCTCTGAGGAGCAGTACTTC. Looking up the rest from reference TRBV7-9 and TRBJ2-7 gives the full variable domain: DTGVSQNPRHKITKRGQNVTFRCDPISEHNRLYWYRQTLGQGPEFLTYFQNEAQLEKSRLLSDRFSAERPKGSFSTLEIQRTEQGDSAMYLCASSLLSEEQYFGPGTRLTVT.

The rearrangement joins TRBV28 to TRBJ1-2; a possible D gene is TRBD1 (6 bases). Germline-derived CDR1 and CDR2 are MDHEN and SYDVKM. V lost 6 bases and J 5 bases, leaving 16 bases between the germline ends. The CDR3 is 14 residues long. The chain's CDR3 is CASSLGQSFYGYTF. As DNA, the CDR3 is TGTGCCAGCAGCTTAGGACAGAGCTTTTATGGCTACACCTTC.

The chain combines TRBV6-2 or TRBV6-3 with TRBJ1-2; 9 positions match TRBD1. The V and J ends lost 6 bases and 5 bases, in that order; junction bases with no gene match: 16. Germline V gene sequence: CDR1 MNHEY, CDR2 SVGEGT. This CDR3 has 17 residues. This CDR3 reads CASSDLLRDRETYGYTF. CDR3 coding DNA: TGTGCCAGCAGCGACCTCCTCCGGGACAGGGAAACATATGGCTACACCTTC.

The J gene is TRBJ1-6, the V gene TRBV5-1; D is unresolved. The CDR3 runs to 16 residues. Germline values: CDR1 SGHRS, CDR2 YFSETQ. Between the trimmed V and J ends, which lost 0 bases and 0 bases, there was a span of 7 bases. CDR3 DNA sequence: TGCGCCAGCAGCTTGGCCGGGTCCTCCTATAATTCACCCCTCCACTTT. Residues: CASSLAGSSYNSPLHF.

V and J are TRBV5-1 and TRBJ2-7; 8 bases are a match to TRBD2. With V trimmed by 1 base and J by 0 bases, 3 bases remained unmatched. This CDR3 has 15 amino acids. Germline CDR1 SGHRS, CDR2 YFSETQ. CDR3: CASSLSGGSSYEQYF. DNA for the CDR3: TGCGCCAGCAGCTTGTCGGGAGGGAGCTCCTACGAGCAGTACTTC. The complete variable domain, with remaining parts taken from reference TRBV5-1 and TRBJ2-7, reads KAGVTQTPRYLIKTRGQQVTLSCSPISGHRSVSWYQQTPGQGLQFLFEYFSETQRNKGNFPGRFSGRQFSNSRSEMNVSTLELGDSALYLCASSLSGGSSYEQYFGPGTRLTVT.

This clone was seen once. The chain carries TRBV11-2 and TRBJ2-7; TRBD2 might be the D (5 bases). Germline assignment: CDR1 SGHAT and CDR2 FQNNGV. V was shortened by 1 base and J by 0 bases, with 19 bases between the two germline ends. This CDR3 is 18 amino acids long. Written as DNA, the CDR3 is TGTGCCAGCAGCTTAGCTCTCTATGGCTCCGGGAACTCCTACGAGCAGTACTTC. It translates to CASSLALYGSGNSYEQYF.

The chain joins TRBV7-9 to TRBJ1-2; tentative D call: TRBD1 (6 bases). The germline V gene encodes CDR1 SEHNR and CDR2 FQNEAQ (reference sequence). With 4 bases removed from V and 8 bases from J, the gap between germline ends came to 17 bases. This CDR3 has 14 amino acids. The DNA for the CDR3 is TGTGCCAGCAGCTACAGGGAGAAGGGTCGCGGCTACACCTTC. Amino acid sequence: CASSYREKGRGYTF.

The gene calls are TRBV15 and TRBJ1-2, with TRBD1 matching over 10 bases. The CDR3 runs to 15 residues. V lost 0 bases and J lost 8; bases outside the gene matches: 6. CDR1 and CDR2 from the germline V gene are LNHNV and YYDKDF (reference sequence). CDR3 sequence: CATSRDRDRGTGYTF. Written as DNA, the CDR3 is TGTGCCACCAGCAGAGATCGGGACAGGGGAACGGGCTACACCTTC.

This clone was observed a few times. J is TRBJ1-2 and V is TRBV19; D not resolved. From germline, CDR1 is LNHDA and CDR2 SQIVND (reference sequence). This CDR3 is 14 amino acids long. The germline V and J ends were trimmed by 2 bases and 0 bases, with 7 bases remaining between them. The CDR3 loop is CASSISDSNYGYTF. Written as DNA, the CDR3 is TGTGCCAGTAGTATATCGGACTCTAACTATGGCTACACCTTC.

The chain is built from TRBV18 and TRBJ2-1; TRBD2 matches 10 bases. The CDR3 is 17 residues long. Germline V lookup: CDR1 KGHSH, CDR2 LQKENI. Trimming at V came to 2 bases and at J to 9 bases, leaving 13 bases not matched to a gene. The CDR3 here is CASSPFSLAGDSSEQFF. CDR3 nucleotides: TGTGCCAGCTCACCATTCAGTCTAGCGGGGGATTCTAGTGAGCAGTTCTTC.

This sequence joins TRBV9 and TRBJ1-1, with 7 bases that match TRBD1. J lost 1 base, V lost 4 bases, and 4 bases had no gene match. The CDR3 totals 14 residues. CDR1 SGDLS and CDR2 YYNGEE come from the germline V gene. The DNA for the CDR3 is TGTGCCAGCAGCCTCGGACAGGAGAACACTGAAGCTTTCTTT. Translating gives CASSLGQENTEAFF. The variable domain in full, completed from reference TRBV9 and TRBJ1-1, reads DSGVTQTPKHLITATGQRVTLRCSPRSGDLSVYWYQQSLDQGLQFLIQYYNGEERAKGNILERFSAQQFPDLHSELNLSSLELGDSALYFCASSLGQENTEAFFGQGTRLTVV.

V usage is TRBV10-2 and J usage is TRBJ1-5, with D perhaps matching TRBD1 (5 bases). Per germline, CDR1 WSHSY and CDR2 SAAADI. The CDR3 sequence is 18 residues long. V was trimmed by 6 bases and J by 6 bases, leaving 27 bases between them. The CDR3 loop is CASRDSGVGAFSSQPQHF. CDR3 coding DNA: TGCGCCAGCAGGGATTCGGGGGTGGGAGCTTTTAGTAGTCAGCCCCAGCATTTT.

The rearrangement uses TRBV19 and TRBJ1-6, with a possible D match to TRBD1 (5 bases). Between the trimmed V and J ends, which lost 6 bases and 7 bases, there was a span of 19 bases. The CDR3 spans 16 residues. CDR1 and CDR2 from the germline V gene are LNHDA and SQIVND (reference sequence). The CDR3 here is CASRSSPTGANSPLHF. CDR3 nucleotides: TGTGCCAGTAGAAGCAGCCCCACAGGAGCGAATTCACCCCTCCACTTT.

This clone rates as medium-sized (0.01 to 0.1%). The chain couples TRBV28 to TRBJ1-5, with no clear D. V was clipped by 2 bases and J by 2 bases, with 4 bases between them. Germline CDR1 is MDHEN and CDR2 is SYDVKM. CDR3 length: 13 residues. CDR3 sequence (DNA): TGTGCCAGCAGTTTACAGGGCAATCAGCCCCAGCATTTT. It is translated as CASSLQGNQPQHF.

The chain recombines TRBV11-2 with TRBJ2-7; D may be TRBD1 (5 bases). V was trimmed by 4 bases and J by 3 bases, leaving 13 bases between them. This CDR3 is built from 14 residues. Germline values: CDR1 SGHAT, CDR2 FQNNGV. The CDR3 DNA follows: TGTGCCAGCAGCTCCCTCCCAGACAGCTACGAGCAGTACTTC. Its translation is CASSSLPDSYEQYF.

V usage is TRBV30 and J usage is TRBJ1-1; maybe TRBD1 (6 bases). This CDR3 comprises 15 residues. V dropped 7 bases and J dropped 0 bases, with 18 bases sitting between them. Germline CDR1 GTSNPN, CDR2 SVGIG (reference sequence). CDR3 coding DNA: TGTGCCTTTTCTCTTGGACAGCTTATGAACACTGAAGCTTTCTTT. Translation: CAFSLGQLMNTEAFF.

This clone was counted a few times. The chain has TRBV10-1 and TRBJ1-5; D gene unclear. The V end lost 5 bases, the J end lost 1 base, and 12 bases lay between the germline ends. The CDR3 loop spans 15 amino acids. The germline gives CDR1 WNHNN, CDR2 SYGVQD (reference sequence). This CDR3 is CASSLQTISNQPQHF. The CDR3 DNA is TGCGCCAGCAGTTTACAGACTATAAGCAATCAGCCCCAGCATTTT.

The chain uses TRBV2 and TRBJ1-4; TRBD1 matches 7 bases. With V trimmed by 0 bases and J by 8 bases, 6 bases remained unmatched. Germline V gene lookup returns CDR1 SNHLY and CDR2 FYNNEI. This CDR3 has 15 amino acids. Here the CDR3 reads CASSEAVQGWEKLFF. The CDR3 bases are TGTGCCAGCAGTGAAGCGGTACAGGGGTGGGAAAAACTGTTTTTT. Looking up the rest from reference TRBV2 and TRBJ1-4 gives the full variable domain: EPEVTQTPSHQVTQMGQEVILRCVPISNHLYFYWYRQILGQKVEFLVSFYNNEISEKSEIFDDQFSVERPDGSNFTLKIRSTKLEDSAMYFCASSEAVQGWEKLFFGSGTQLSVL.